This passage covers 22 T cell receptor beta chains from one sample sequenced in a study of patients and donors after allogeneic stem cell transplantation. TCRdb used MiXCR to reprocess the RT-PCR reads, holding one entry per CDR3 protein. Of about 960,000 distinct CDR3 sequences in the sample, more than 15% are singletons; the top ten hold approximately 5.9%. The material sequenced was blood, either unsorted or a sorted T cell fraction (not recorded which). Receptors originate from a human donor who was either an allogeneic HSCT recipient or a stem cell or donor lymphocyte infusion donor (not recorded which). It is not recorded whose cells these are; they may come from a transplant donor.

CDR3 residues: CASITDRDNEQFF. In DNA form, the CDR3 reads TGTGCCAGCATAACGGACAGGGACAATGAGCAGTTCTTC. The V and J genes are TRBV12-3 or TRBV12-4 and TRBJ2-1; 8 nucleotides agree with TRBD1. Trimming cost V 7 bases and J 5 bases; bases outside gene matches: 4. This CDR3 has 13 residues.

The V and J genes are TRBV27 and TRBJ1-2, with D tentatively TRBD1 (5 bases). CDR3 length equals 17 residues. Germline lookup yields CDR1 MNHEY and CDR2 SMNVEV (reference sequence). Trimming shortened V by 4 bases and J by 5 bases, and 23 bases separated the two germline ends. CDR3 nucleotides: TGTGCCAGCAGTTCCAAGCCTTTTCAGGGCGGGGAGTATGGCTACACCTTC. Its translation is CASSSKPFQGGEYGYTF.

J is TRBJ1-2 and V is TRBV4-3, with 7 bases identical to TRBD1. V trimming: 3 bases; J trimming: 5 bases; junction bases outside the gene matches: 6. CDR3 size: 14 residues. Germline CDR1 and CDR2: LGHNA and YSLEER. CDR3 sequence: CASSHSGQDYGYTF. CDR3 DNA: TGCGCCAGCAGCCACTCAGGACAGGATTATGGCTACACCTTC.

This clonotype has just a few counts. The chain employs TRBV9 and TRBJ2-7; TRBD2 might be the D (6 bases). V gave up 3 bases and J gave up 4 bases, with 20 bases separating them. Per germline, CDR1 SGDLS and CDR2 YYNGEE. This CDR3 is built from 16 residues. The CDR3 coding sequence is TGTGCCAGCAGCGGCGAGAGACCGGGACTGCAATACGAGCAGTACTTC. This translates into CASSGERPGLQYEQYF.

This clonotype occurred many times. The chain is built from TRBV6-1 and TRBJ1-2; 10 bases line up with TRBD1. CDR3 length: 14 amino acids. V lost 8 bases, J lost 6 bases, and 9 bases stayed unmatched. Per germline, CDR1 MNHNS and CDR2 SASEGT. In nucleotides, the CDR3 is TGTGCCAGCGGAGACAGGGGGCTGAAGAATGGCTACACCTTC. Amino acids: CASGDRGLKNGYTF.

This clonotype showed up just a few times. V gene TRBV20-1 combines with J gene TRBJ1-2, with TRBD1 as a possible D gene (5 bases). The CDR3 contains 12 residues. Germline CDR1 DFQATT, CDR2 SNEGSKA (reference sequence). V lost 1 base and J lost 6, with 9 bases in between. Here the CDR3 DNA reads TGCAGTGCTAGAGGGGGGGTAAATGGCTACACCTTC. The encoded protein is CSARGGVNGYTF.

The chain has TRBV15 and TRBJ1-1, with D maybe TRBD1 (5 bases). Germline loops: CDR1 LNHNV, CDR2 YYDKDF (reference sequence). The CDR3 is 16 residues long. Trimming took off 0 bases at V and 0 bases at J, with 11 bases between the two ends. The CDR3 DNA follows: TGTGCCACCAGCAGAGATCTTAGGGGAATGAACACTGAAGCTTTCTTT. Translated: CATSRDLRGMNTEAFF. The full variable domain, its missing parts supplied by reference TRBV15 and TRBJ1-1, is DAMVIQNPRYQVTQFGKPVTLSCSQTLNHNVMYWYQQKSSQAPKLLFHYYDKDFNNEADTPDNFQSRRPNTSFCFLDIRSPGLGDTAMYLCATSRDLRGMNTEAFFGQGTRLTVV.

This clonotype has only a few counts. J is TRBJ1-5 and V is TRBV12-3 or TRBV12-4, with a possible D match to TRBD1 (6 bases). The CDR3 runs 18 residues. V was cut by 3 bases and J by 7 bases, with 25 bases left in between. In DNA, the CDR3 is TGTGCCAGCAGTTTTAGGGGGGAGAGCGGAGTTCGGGGACAGCCCCAGCATTTT. It is translated as CASSFRGESGVRGQPQHF.

J is TRBJ2-3 and V is TRBV7-3; 12 nucleotides line up with TRBD2. Germline CDR1 is SGHTA and CDR2 is FQGTGA. The CDR3 totals 14 residues. Trimming at V came to 5 bases and at J to 3 bases, leaving 0 bases not matched to a gene. CDR3 nucleotides: TGTGCCAGCAGCACTAGCGGGGGGACAGATACGCAGTATTTT. It encodes CASSTSGGTDTQYF.

This clonotype was counted only a few times. The V and J genes are TRBV12-3 or TRBV12-4 and TRBJ2-5; 11 bases map to TRBD2. Trimming removed 6 bases from V and 0 bases from J; junction bases left unmatched: 6. CDR3 length: 16 residues. The DNA of the CDR3 is TGTGCCAGCAGCATGGTGACTAGCGGGGACCAAGAGACCCAGTACTTC. Amino acid sequence: CASSMVTSGDQETQYF.

The CDR3 region is CAISEGAGGLYEQYF. For the CDR3, the DNA is TGTGCCATCAGTGAAGGAGCGGGAGGCCTCTACGAGCAGTACTTC. The chain joins TRBV10-3 to TRBJ2-7, with 9 bases lining up with TRBD2. In germline, CDR1 is ENHRY, CDR2 SYGVKD. The CDR3 sequence is 15 residues long. V trimming: 3 bases; J trimming: 3 bases; junction bases outside the gene matches: 6.

This clonotype was seen more than once but under ten times. The rearrangement joins TRBV27 to TRBJ1-2, with TRBD1 identical over 7 bases. CDR1 and CDR2 (germline): MNHEY, SMNVEV (reference sequence). The CDR3 is made up of 15 amino acids. Unmatched junction bases numbered 9, after V lost 5 bases and J lost 3 bases. In DNA form, the CDR3 reads TGTGCCAGCAGTAAGGACAGGATGGTTGACTATGGCTACACCTTC. This sequence encodes CASSKDRMVDYGYTF.

The genes are TRBV5-1 and TRBJ1-2, with D perhaps TRBD1 (6 bases). Trimming left V 4 bases short and J 2 bases short, with 12 bases between. The germline gives CDR1 SGHRS, CDR2 YFSETQ. The CDR3 spans 14 residues. This CDR3 reads CASSDRQGNYGYTF. The CDR3 DNA reads as TGCGCCAGCAGCGACCGTCAGGGGAACTATGGCTACACCTTC.

There are a few counts of this clonotype. The chain joins TRBV20-1 to TRBJ1-2; D unclear. CDR3 length equals 14 residues. Trimming took 0 bases from V and 6 from J, leaving 14 bases between them. The V gene's germline CDR1 is DFQATT and CDR2 SNEGSKA (reference sequence). The chain's CDR3 is CSARDQAGLDGYTF. The CDR3 nucleotides read TGCAGTGCTAGAGATCAGGCGGGCCTGGATGGCTACACCTTC.

This clonotype came up a few times. The chain employs TRBV5-1 and TRBJ1-2; possible D gene TRBD1, 5 bases. V lost 4 bases and J lost 3, with 13 bases in between. Germline CDR1 and CDR2: SGHRS and YFSETQ. This CDR3 has 14 residues. The CDR3 is CASSKRGDDYGYTF. The CDR3 DNA is TGCGCCAGCAGCAAGAGGGGCGATGACTATGGCTACACCTTC.

V gene TRBV9 combines with J gene TRBJ1-2; no firm D call. CDR3 length: 13 residues. Trimming took off 3 bases at V and 8 bases at J, with 14 bases between the two ends. Per germline, CDR1 SGDLS and CDR2 YYNGEE. The CDR3 sequence is CASSARFNSGYTF. In DNA form, the CDR3 reads TGTGCCAGCAGCGCCCGCTTTAACTCGGGCTACACCTTC.

This chain connects TRBV4-1 to TRBJ2-1; 11 nucleotides match TRBD1. The CDR3 spans 17 residues. The trim removed 3 bases at V and 2 bases at J, leaving 6 bases unmatched. Germline V gene sequence: CDR1 MGHRA, CDR2 YSYEKL. CDR3 in amino acids: CASSHRPGQGAYNEQFF. The CDR3 nucleotides are TGCGCCAGCAGCCATAGACCGGGACAGGGGGCCTACAATGAGCAGTTCTTC.

The gene calls are TRBV3-1 and TRBJ2-3; no clear D. The CDR3 totals 16 residues. The V end lost 4 bases, the J end lost 2 bases, and 16 bases lay between the germline ends. Germline V CDR1 and CDR2: LGHDT, YNNKEL (reference sequence). The CDR3 is CASSPSKRISTDTQYF. The CDR3 nucleotides read TGTGCCAGCAGCCCCTCGAAAAGAATATCCACAGATACGCAGTATTTT.

V usage is TRBV20-1 and J usage is TRBJ1-1, with 7 bases aligning to TRBD1. This CDR3 is built from 14 residues. Germline V gene data show CDR1 as DFQATT and CDR2 as SNEGSKA (reference sequence). The ends lost 3 bases at V and 5 bases at J; junction bases unmatched: 9. This CDR3 is CSARETGAGTEAFF. CDR3 in DNA: TGCAGTGCTAGGGAAACAGGGGCTGGGACTGAAGCTTTCTTT.

This clonotype was observed a handful of times. The chain has TRBV20-1 and TRBJ2-7; 13 bases are shared with TRBD2. After removal of 1 base from V and 7 bases from J, the junction contained 4 bases not matched to a gene. The CDR3 covers 14 residues. Germline V gives CDR1 DFQATT, CDR2 SNEGSKA (reference sequence). The CDR3 protein is CSARGLAGGWEQYF. CDR3 nucleotide sequence: TGCAGTGCTAGAGGACTAGCGGGAGGATGGGAGCAGTACTTC.

The chain uses TRBV9 and TRBJ2-1; D may be TRBD1 or TRBD2 (5 bases each). Germline-derived CDR1 and CDR2 are SGDLS and YYNGEE. This CDR3 region has 15 residues. The germline V and J ends were trimmed by 3 bases and 0 bases, with 10 bases remaining between them. The CDR3 protein is CASSAGTDSYNEQFF. The CDR3 DNA follows: TGTGCCAGCAGCGCGGGGACGGACTCCTACAATGAGCAGTTCTTC.

The chain carries TRBV9 and TRBJ1-1; D uncertain. This CDR3 region has 14 residues. V lost 0 bases, J lost 4 bases, and 10 bases lay in between. Germline assignment: CDR1 SGDLS and CDR2 YYNGEE. CDR3 sequence: CASSVVGKGTEAFF. Written as DNA, the CDR3 is TGTGCCAGCAGCGTAGTTGGTAAGGGCACTGAAGCTTTCTTT.